Shown below are 2 T cell receptor beta chains from a single sample sequenced in a study of blood T cell repertoires in COVID-19. Sequencing was performed with immunoSEQ multiplex PCR; in TCRdb, only in-frame clones are kept and a portion is missing. The sample holds approximately 97,000 clones, about 85% seen once. The specimen sequenced was peripheral blood. These receptors were collected from a man aged 50 to 60 with active COVID-19.

A few counts support this clone. V gene TRBV2 combines with J gene TRBJ2-1; 11 nucleotides agree with TRBD2. V dropped 7 bases and J dropped 9; count of bases not matched to a gene: 5. CDR1 is SNHLY and CDR2 is FYNNEI in the germline V gene. The CDR3 is 13 residues long. The chain's CDR3 is CASTLAGGSEQFF. CDR3 sequence (DNA): TGTGCCAGCACGCTAGCGGGGGGTAGTGAGCAGTTCTTC.

The CDR3 here is CASSDGVRGQETQYF. Here the CDR3 DNA reads TGTGCCAGCAGTGATGGGGTACGGGGTCAAGAGACCCAGTACTTC. V and J are TRBV25-1 and TRBJ2-5; weak D call: TRBD2 (5 bases). Trimming stripped 3 bases from V and 2 bases from J, with 13 bases between. Germline V gene sequence: CDR1 MGHDK, CDR2 SYGVNS. This CDR3 spans 15 amino acids.